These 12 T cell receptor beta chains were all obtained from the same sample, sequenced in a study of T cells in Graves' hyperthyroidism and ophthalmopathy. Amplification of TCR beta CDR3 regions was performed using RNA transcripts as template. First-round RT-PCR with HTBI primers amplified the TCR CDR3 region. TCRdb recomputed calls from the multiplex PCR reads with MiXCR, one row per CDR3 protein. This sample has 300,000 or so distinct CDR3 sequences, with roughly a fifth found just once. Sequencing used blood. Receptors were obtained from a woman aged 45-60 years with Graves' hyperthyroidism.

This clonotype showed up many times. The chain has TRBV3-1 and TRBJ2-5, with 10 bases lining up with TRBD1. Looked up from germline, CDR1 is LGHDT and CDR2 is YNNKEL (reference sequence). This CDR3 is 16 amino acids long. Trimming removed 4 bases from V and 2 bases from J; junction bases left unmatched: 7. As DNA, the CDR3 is TGTGCCAGCAGCCCCCGGGACAGGGGATATCAAGAGACCCAGTACTTC. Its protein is CASSPRDRGYQETQYF.

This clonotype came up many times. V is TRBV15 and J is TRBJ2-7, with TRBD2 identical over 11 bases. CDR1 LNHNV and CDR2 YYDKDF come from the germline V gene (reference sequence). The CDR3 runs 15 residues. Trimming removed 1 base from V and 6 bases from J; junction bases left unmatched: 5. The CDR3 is CATSRALAGVFEQYF. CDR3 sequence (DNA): TGTGCCACCAGCAGAGCACTAGCGGGAGTTTTCGAGCAGTACTTC.

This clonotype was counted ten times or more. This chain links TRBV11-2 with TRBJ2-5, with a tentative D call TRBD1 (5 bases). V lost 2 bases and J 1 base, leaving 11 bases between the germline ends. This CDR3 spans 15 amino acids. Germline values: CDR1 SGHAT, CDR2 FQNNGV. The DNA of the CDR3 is TGTGCCAGCAGCTTAAGGTGGCAGGGCCAAGAGACCCAGTACTTC. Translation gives CASSLRWQGQETQYF.

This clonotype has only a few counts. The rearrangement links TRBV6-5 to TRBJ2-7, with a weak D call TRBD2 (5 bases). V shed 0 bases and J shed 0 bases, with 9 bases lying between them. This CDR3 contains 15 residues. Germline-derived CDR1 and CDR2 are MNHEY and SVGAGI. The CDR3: CASSYSSRDSYEQYF. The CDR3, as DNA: TGTGCCAGCAGTTACTCGAGCCGGGACTCCTACGAGCAGTACTTC.

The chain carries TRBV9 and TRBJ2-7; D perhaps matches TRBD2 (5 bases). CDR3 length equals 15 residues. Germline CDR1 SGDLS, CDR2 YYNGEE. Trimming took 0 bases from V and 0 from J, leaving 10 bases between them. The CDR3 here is CASSVGTGHSYEQYF. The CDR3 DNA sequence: TGTGCCAGCAGCGTAGGGACTGGTCACTCCTACGAGCAGTACTTC.

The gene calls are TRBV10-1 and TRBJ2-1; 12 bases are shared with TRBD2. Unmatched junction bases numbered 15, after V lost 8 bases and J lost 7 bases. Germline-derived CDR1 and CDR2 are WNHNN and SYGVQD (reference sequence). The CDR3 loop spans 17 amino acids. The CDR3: CASSRGATSGSPNEQFF. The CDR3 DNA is TGCGCCAGCTCCAGAGGGGCGACTAGCGGGAGCCCAAATGAGCAGTTCTTC.

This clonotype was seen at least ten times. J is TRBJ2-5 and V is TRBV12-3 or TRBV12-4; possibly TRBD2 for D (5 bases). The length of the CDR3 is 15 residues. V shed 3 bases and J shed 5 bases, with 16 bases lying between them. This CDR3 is CASSFIVGVGETQYF. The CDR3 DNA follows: TGTGCCAGCAGTTTCATTGTGGGAGTTGGCGAGACCCAGTACTTC.

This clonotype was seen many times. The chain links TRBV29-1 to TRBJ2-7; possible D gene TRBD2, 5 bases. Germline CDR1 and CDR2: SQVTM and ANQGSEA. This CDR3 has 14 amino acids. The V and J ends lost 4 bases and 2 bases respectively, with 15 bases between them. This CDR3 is CSVAVGRGPYEQYF. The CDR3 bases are TGCAGCGTTGCGGTGGGGAGAGGACCCTACGAGCAGTACTTC.

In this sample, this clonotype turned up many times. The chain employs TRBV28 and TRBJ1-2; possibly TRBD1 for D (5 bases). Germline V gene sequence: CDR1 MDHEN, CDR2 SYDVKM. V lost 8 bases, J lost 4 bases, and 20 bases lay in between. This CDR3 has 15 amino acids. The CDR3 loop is CASRDGGGATYGYTF. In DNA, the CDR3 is TGTGCCAGCCGAGACGGGGGAGGGGCGACCTATGGCTACACCTTC.

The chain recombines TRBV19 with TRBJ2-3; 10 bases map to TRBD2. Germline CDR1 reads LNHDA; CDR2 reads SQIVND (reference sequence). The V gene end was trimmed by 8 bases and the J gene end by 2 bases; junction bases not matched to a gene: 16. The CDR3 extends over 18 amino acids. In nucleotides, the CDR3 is TGTGCCAGTGCCGAGATTAAATTAGCGGGAGGATTCACAGATACGCAGTATTTT. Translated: CASAEIKLAGGFTDTQYF.

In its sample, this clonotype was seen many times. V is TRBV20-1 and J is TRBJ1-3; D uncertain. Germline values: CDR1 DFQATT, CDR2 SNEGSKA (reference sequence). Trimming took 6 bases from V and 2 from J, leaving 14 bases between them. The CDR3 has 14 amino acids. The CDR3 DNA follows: TGCAGTGCACGGACCGGAAGGGCTGGAAACACCATATATTTT. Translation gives CSARTGRAGNTIYF.

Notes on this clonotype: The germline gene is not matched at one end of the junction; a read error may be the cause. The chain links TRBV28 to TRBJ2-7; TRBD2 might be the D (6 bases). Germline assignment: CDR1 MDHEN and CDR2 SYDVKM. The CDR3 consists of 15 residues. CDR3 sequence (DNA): TGTGCCGCGTGCCGGGGCGGGACGTCCTCCCACGAGCAGTACTTC. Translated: CAACRGGTSSHEQYF. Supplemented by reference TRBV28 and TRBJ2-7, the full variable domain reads DVKVTQSSRYLVKRTGEKVFLECVQDMDHENMFWYRQDPGLGLRLIYFSYDVKMKEKGDIPEGYSVSREKKERFSLILESASTNQTSMYLCAACRGGTSSHEQYFGPGTRLTVT.